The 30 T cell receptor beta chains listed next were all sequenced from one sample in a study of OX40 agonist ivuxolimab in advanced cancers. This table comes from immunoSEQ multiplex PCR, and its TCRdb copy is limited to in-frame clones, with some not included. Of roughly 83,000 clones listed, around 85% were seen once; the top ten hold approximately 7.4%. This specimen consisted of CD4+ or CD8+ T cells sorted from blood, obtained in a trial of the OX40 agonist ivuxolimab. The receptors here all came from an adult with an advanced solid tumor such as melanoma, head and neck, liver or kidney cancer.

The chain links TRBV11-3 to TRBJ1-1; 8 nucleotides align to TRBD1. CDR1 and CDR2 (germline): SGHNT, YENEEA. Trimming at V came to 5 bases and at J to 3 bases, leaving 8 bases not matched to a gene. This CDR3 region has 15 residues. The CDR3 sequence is CASSATGGMYTEAFF. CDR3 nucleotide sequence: TGTGCCAGCAGCGCTACAGGGGGTATGTACACTGAAGCTTTCTTT.

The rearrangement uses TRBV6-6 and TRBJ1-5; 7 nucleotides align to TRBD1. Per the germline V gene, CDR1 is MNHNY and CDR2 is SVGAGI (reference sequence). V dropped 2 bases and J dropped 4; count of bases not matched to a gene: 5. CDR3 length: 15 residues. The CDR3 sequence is CASSYPQGLNQPQHF. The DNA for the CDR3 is TGTGCCAGCAGTTACCCACAGGGGTTGAATCAGCCCCAGCATTTT.

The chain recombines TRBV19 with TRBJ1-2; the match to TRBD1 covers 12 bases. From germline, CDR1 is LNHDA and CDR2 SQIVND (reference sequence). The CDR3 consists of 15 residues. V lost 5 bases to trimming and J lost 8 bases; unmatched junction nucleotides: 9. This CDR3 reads CASSDPGQGAKGYTF. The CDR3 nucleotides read TGTGCCAGTAGTGATCCGGGACAGGGGGCGAAGGGCTACACCTTC.

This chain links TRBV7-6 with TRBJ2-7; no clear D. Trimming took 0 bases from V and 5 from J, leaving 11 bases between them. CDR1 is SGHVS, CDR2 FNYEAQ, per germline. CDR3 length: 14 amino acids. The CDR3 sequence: CASSLAMGRDEQYF. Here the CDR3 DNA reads TGTGCCAGCAGCTTAGCAATGGGTCGGGACGAGCAGTACTTC. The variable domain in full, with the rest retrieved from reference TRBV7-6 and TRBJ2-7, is GAGVSQSPRYKVTKRGQDVALRCDPISGHVSLYWYRQALGQGPEFLTYFNYEAQQDKSGLPNDRFSAERPEGSISTLTIQRTEQRDSAMYRCASSLAMGRDEQYFGPGTRLTVT.

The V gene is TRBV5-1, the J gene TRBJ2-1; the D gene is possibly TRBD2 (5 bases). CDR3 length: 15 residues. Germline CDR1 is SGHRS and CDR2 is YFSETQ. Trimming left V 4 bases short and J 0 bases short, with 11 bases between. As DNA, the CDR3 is TGCGCCAGCAGCCCCGGGATTATCTCCTACAATGAGCAGTTCTTC. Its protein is CASSPGIISYNEQFF. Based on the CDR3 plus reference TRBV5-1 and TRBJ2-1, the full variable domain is KAGVTQTPRYLIKTRGQQVTLSCSPISGHRSVSWYQQTPGQGLQFLFEYFSETQRNKGNFPGRFSGRQFSNSRSEMNVSTLELGDSALYLCASSPGIISYNEQFFGPGTRLTVL.

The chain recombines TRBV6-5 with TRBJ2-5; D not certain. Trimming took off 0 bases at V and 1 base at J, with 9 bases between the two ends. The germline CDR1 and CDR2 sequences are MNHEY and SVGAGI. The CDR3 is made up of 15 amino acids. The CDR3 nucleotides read TGTGCCAGCAGTTACTCGCCCCGGCCCCAAGAGACCCAGTACTTC. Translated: CASSYSPRPQETQYF.

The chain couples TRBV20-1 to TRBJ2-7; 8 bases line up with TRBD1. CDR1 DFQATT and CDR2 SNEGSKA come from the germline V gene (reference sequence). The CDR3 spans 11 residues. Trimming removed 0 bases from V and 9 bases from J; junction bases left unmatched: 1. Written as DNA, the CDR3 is TGCAGTGCTAGAGACGGACAGGGGCAGTACTTC. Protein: CSARDGQGQYF.

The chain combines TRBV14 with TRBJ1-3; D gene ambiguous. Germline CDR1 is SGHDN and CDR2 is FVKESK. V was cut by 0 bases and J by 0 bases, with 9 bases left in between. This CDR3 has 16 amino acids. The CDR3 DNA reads TGTGCCAGCAGCCAAGATAGCCAGTTCTCTGGAAACACCATATATTTT. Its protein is CASSQDSQFSGNTIYF.

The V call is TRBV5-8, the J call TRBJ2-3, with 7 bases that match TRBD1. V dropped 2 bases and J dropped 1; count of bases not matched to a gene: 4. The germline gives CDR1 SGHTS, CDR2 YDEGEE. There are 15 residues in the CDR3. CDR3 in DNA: TGTGCCAGCAGCTTTAGGGGGACAGGCACAGATACGCAGTATTTT. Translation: CASSFRGTGTDTQYF. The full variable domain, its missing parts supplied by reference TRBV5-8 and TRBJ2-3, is EAGVTQSPTHLIKTRGQQATLRCSPISGHTSVYWYQQALGLGLQFLLWYDEGEERNRGNFPPRFSGRQFPNYSSELNVNALELEDSALYLCASSFRGTGTDTQYFGPGTRLTVL.

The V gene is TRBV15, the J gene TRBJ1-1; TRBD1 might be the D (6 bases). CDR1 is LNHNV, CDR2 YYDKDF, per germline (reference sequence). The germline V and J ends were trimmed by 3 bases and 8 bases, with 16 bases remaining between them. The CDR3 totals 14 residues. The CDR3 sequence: CATSSHHRDLEAFF. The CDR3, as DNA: TGTGCCACCAGCAGCCATCACAGGGACCTCGAAGCTTTCTTT.

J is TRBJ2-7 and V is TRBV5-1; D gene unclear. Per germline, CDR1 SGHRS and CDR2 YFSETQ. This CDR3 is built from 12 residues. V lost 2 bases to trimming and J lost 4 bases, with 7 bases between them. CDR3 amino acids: CASSFEGYEQYF. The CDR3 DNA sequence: TGCGCCAGCAGCTTCGAAGGGTACGAGCAGTACTTC.

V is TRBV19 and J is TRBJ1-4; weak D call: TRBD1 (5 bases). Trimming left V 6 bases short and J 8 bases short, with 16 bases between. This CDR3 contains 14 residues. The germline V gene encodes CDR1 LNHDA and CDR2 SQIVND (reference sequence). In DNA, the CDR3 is TGTGCCAGTAGGGGTTCAGGGTTGAGCGAAAAACTGTTTTTT. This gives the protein CASRGSGLSEKLFF.

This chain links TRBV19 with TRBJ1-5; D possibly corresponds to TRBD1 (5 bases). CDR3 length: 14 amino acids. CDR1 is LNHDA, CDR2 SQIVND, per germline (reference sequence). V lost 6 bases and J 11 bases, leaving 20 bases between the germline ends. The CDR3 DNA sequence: TGTGCCAGTAGGTCACAGGAGGGAGGGTGGACCCAGCATTTT. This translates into CASRSQEGGWTQHF.

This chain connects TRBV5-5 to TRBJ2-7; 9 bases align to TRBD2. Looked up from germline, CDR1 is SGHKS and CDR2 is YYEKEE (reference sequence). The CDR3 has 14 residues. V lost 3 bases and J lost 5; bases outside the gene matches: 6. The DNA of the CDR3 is TGTGCCAGCAGCTCGGGACTAGCCTTGAACGAGCAGTACTTC. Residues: CASSSGLALNEQYF.

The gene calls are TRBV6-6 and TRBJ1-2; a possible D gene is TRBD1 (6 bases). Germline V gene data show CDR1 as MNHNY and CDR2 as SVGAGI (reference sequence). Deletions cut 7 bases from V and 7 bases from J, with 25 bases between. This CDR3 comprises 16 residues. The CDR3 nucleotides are TGTGCCAGCACCCCCGGTCCGCAGTGGGGGGCGTTTGGCTACACCTTC. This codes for CASTPGPQWGAFGYTF.

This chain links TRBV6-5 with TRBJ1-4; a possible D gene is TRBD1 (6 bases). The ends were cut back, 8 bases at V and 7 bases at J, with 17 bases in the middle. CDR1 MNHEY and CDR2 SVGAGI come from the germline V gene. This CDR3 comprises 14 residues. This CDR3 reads CASGRTAALEKLFF. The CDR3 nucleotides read TGTGCCAGCGGAAGGACAGCCGCTCTTGAAAAACTGTTTTTT.

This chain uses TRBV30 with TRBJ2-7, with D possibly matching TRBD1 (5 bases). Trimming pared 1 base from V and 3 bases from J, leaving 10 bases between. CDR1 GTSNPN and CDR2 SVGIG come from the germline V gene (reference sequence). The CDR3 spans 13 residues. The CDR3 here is CAWSGGDSYEQYF. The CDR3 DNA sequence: TGTGCCTGGAGTGGCGGAGACAGCTACGAGCAGTACTTC.

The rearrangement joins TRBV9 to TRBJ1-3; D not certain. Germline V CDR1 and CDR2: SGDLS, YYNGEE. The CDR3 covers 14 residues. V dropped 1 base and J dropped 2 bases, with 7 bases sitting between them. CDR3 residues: CASSVTPTGNTIYF. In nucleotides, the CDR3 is TGTGCCAGCAGCGTAACCCCCACTGGAAACACCATATATTTT.

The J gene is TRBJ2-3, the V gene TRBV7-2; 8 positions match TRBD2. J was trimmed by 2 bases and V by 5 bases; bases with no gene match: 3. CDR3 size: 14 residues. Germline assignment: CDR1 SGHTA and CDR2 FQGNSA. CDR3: CASSPSGFTDTQYF. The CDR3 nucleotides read TGTGCCAGCAGCCCTAGCGGGTTCACAGATACGCAGTATTTT.

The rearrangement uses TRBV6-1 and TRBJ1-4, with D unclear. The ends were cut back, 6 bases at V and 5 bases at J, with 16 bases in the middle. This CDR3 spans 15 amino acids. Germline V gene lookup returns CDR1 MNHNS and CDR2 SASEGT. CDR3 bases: TGTGCCAGCAGGGAACCCGCGCGGATGAATGAAAAACTGTTTTTT. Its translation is CASREPARMNEKLFF.

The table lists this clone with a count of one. The DNA of the CDR3 is TGCGCCAGCAGCCAACTGGGTGAAGCTTTCTTT. Translating gives CASSQLGEAFF. The V gene is TRBV4-1, the J gene TRBJ1-1; D is undetermined. This CDR3 spans 11 amino acids. Trimming removed 2 bases from V and 7 bases from J, with 5 bases in between. The V gene's germline CDR1 is MGHRA and CDR2 YSYEKL.

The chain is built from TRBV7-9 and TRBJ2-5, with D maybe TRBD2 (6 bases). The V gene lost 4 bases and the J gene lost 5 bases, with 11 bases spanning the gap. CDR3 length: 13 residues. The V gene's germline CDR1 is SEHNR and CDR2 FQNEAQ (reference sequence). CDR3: CASSSGVYETQYF. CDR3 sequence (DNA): TGTGCCAGCAGCTCGGGGGTTTATGAGACCCAGTACTTC.

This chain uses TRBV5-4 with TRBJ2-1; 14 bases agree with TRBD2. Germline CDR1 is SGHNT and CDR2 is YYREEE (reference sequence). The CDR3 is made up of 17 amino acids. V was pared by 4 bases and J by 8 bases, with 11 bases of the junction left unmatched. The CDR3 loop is CASSPQPGLAGVDEQFF. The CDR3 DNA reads TGTGCCAGCAGCCCTCAACCGGGACTAGCGGGGGTGGATGAGCAGTTCTTC. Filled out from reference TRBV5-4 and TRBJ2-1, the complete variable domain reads ETGVTQSPTHLIKTRGQQVTLRCSSQSGHNTVSWYQQALGQGPQFIFQYYREEENGRGNFPPRFSGLQFPNYSSELNVNALELDDSALYLCASSPQPGLAGVDEQFFGPGTRLTVL.

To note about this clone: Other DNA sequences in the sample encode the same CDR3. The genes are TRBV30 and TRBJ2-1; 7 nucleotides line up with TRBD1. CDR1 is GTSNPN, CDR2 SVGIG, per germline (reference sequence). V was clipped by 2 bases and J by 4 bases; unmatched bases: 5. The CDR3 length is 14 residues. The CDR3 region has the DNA TGTGCCTGGAGTTCCGGGACAGCGTACAATGAGCAGTTCTTC. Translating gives CAWSSGTAYNEQFF. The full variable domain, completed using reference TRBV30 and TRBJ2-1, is SQTIHQWPATLVQPVGSPLSLECTVEGTSNPNLYWYRQAAGRGLQLLFYSVGIGQISSEVPQNLSASRPQDRQFILSSKKLLLSDSGFYLCAWSSGTAYNEQFFGPGTRLTVL.

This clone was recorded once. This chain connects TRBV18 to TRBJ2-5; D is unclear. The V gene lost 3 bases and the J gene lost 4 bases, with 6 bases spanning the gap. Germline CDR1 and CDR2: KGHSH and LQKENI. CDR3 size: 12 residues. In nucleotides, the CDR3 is TGTGCCAGCTCACCCCCCCGAGAGACCCAGTACTTC. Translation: CASSPPRETQYF. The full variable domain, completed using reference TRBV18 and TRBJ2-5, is NAGVMQNPRHLVRRRGQEARLRCSPMKGHSHVYWYRQLPEEGLKFMVYLQKENIIDESGMPKERFSAEFPKEGPSILRIQQVVRGDSAAYFCASSPPRETQYFGPGTRLLVL.

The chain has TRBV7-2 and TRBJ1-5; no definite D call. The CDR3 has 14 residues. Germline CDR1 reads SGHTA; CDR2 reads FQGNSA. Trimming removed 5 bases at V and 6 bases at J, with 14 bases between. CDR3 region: CASSQTPRGQPQHF. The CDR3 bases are TGTGCCAGCAGCCAGACCCCCCGGGGTCAGCCCCAGCATTTT.

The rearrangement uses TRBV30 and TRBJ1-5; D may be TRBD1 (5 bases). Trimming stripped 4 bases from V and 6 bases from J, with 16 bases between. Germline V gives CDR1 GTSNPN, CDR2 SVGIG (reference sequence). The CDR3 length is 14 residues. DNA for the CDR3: TGTGCCTGGACCCGACACGGGGCGGCTCAGCCCCAGCATTTT. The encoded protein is CAWTRHGAAQPQHF.

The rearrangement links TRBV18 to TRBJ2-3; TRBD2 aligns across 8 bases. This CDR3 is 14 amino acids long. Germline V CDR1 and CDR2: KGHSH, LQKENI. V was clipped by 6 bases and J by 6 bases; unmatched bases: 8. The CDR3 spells CASSGAGEGDTQYF. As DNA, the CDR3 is TGTGCCAGCTCCGGAGCGGGAGAGGGCGATACGCAGTATTTT.

The CDR3 loop is CASSIDLGTGATNEKLFF. The DNA for the CDR3 is TGTGCCAGTAGTATAGACCTTGGGACAGGGGCGACTAATGAAAAACTGTTTTTT. This sequence joins TRBV19 and TRBJ1-4; 10 bases match TRBD1. Germline trimming cut 0 bases from V and 2 bases from J; bases unmatched to any gene: 6. The CDR3 is made up of 18 amino acids. Germline V CDR1 and CDR2: LNHDA, SQIVND (reference sequence).

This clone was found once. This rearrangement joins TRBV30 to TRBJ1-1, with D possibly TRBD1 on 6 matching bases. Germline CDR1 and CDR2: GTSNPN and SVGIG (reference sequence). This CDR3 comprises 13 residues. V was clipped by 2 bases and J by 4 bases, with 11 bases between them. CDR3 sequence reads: CAWSRTGSTEAFF. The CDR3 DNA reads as TGTGCCTGGAGTCGTACAGGGAGCACTGAAGCTTTCTTT.